Below, 29 T cell receptor beta chains from the same sample are listed, as sequenced in a study of vaccination and CD4 T cells after COVID-19. Sequence data for DNA of cultured CD4+ T cells were generated by the Oncomine TCR Beta short-read assay. MiXCR, applied by TCRdb to the PCR reads, yields one record per CDR3 protein. The table lists around 15,000 distinct CDR3 sequences, 60% to 65% of them singletons. Stated treatment: roughly 11-day PBMC culture with coronavirus spike peptide pools or control peptides (ViraFEST assay). These TCRs are of unknown antigen specificity. Material for sequencing was CD4+ T cells from blood, cultured in vitro. All receptors derive from a human donor who had recovered from COVID-19.

The chain links TRBV2 to TRBJ1-5, with D possibly TRBD1 on 5 matching bases. The V gene's germline CDR1 is SNHLY and CDR2 FYNNEI. V was clipped by 5 bases and J by 0 bases, with 14 bases between them. The CDR3 sequence is 16 residues long. The CDR3 DNA is TGTGCCAGCAGTTCCCGGGGCGCAGGTAGCAATCAGCCCCAGCATTTT. Protein product: CASSSRGAGSNQPQHF.

The genes are TRBV10-3 and TRBJ2-1, with 9 bases that match TRBD1. This CDR3 region has 15 residues. Per the germline V gene, CDR1 is ENHRY and CDR2 is SYGVKD. V was pared by 6 bases and J by 4 bases, with 7 bases of the junction left unmatched. CDR3 nucleotides: TGTGCCATCAGGGCCGGGACAGGGAATTACAATGAGCAGTTCTTC. As protein: CAIRAGTGNYNEQFF.

The chain uses TRBV19 and TRBJ1-1, with D unclear. The CDR3 length is 14 residues. In germline, CDR1 is LNHDA, CDR2 SQIVND (reference sequence). Trimming left V 4 bases short and J 11 bases short, with 20 bases between. Here the CDR3 DNA reads TGTGCCAGTAGTACCATTGACGCCATCGGAGGGGCTTTCTTT. This gives the protein CASSTIDAIGGAFF.

This sequence joins TRBV7-2 and TRBJ2-7; no reliable D call. With 3 bases removed from V and 4 bases from J, the gap between germline ends came to 16 bases. The CDR3 extends over 15 amino acids. CDR1 is SGHTA, CDR2 FQGNSA, per germline. CDR3 in amino acids: CASSFDSTDIYEQYF. The CDR3 nucleotides are TGTGCCAGCAGCTTTGACTCGACTGACATTTACGAGCAGTACTTC.

The chain joins TRBV7-2 to TRBJ1-4, with D maybe TRBD1 (5 bases). The germline V gene encodes CDR1 SGHTA and CDR2 FQGNSA. The CDR3 is made up of 15 amino acids. Trimming removed 1 base from V and 2 bases from J, with 8 bases in between. CDR3 coding DNA: TGTGCCAGCAGCTTAGTCGGGGGGACTAATGAAAAACTGTTTTTT. Its protein is CASSLVGGTNEKLFF.

V usage is TRBV7-9 and J usage is TRBJ2-7; TRBD2 matches at 7 bases. The J segment lost 7 bases and the V segment lost 4 bases, leaving 13 bases of the junction unmatched. This CDR3 region has 15 residues. From germline, CDR1 is SEHNR and CDR2 FQNEAQ (reference sequence). The CDR3 sequence is CASSWGGAGAWEQYF. In DNA form, the CDR3 reads TGTGCCAGCAGCTGGGGAGGGGCGGGAGCGTGGGAGCAGTACTTC.

This clonotype has only a few counts. This chain links TRBV20-1 with TRBJ2-7; 10 bases fit TRBD2. The CDR3 covers 17 residues. Germline lookup yields CDR1 DFQATT and CDR2 SNEGSKA (reference sequence). V was clipped by 6 bases and J by 2 bases; unmatched bases: 16. CDR3: CSAQPPSGGPITYEQYF. DNA for the CDR3: TGCAGTGCCCAGCCCCCTAGCGGGGGCCCTATAACCTACGAGCAGTACTTC.

The V gene is TRBV5-4, the J gene TRBJ1-6; D is unclear. CDR1 is SGHNT and CDR2 is YYREEE in the germline V gene (reference sequence). This CDR3 is built from 18 residues. V was shortened by 4 bases and J by 0 bases, with 17 bases between the two germline ends. CDR3 sequence (DNA): TGTGCCAGCAGCACCAACAACCAGCGGAGCTCCTATAATTCACCCCTCCACTTT. As protein: CASSTNNQRSSYNSPLHF.

Only a few counts were recorded for this clonotype. The chain links TRBV30 to TRBJ2-5; D not resolved. Per germline, CDR1 GTSNPN and CDR2 SVGIG (reference sequence). The ends were cut back, 1 base at V and 9 bases at J, with 6 bases in the middle. This CDR3 spans 10 amino acids. The CDR3 sequence is CAWSESAQYF. The CDR3 region has the DNA TGTGCCTGGAGTGAATCGGCCCAGTACTTC.

The chain carries TRBV2 and TRBJ2-2; 7 nucleotides agree with TRBD1. J was trimmed by 5 bases and V by 4 bases; bases with no gene match: 13. This CDR3 comprises 17 residues. Germline V gene data show CDR1 as SNHLY and CDR2 as FYNNEI. CDR3 protein: CASSGPRGKGGTGELFF. Written as DNA, the CDR3 is TGTGCCAGCAGTGGCCCCAGGGGGAAGGGCGGGACCGGGGAGCTGTTTTTT.

V usage is TRBV24-1 and J usage is TRBJ2-5; maybe TRBD1 (6 bases). V lost 2 bases and J 5 bases, leaving 14 bases between the germline ends. The CDR3 spans 15 residues. Germline lookup yields CDR1 KGHDR and CDR2 SFDVKD. The CDR3, as DNA: TGTGCCACCAGTGATTCGAGGGGGACGGGGGAGACCCAGTACTTC. This encodes CATSDSRGTGETQYF.

In its sample, this clonotype was seen once. This chain links TRBV6-1 with TRBJ2-3; 14 nucleotides align to TRBD2. The CDR3 has 16 amino acids. CDR1 and CDR2 from the germline V gene are MNHNS and SASEGT. V lost 11 bases, J lost 1 base, and 8 bases stayed unmatched. CDR3 region: CASGTSGRGGTDTQYF. CDR3 nucleotide sequence: TGTGCCTCCGGGACTAGCGGGAGAGGCGGCACAGATACGCAGTATTTT.

The CDR3 DNA reads TGTGCCAGCAGAGCCGGACGGGGGCGGGAGGGCACAGATACGCAGTATTTT. Translated, it gives CASRAGRGREGTDTQYF. This sequence joins TRBV2 and TRBJ2-3; 8 bases align to TRBD2. The CDR3 runs to 17 residues. Unmatched junction bases numbered 12, after V lost 6 bases and J lost 1 base. The germline V gene has CDR1 SNHLY and CDR2 FYNNEI.

This clonotype was picked up a small number of times. The chain is built from TRBV20-1 and TRBJ1-5, with D unresolved. Trimming removed 3 bases at V and 3 bases at J, with 9 bases between. Germline-derived CDR1 and CDR2 are DFQATT and SNEGSKA (reference sequence). The length of the CDR3 is 13 residues. CDR3 sequence (DNA): TGCAGTGCTAGGGTACAGCTCAATCAGCCCCAGCATTTT. Translated: CSARVQLNQPQHF.

J is TRBJ2-2 and V is TRBV29-1, with TRBD1 identical over 9 bases. After removal of 3 bases from V and 5 bases from J, the junction contained 1 base not matched to a gene. This CDR3 comprises 13 residues. Germline-derived CDR1 and CDR2 are SQVTM and ANQGSEA. CDR3 nucleotide sequence: TGCAGCGTTGAGGGACAGGGAACCGGGGAGCTGTTTTTT. Translation: CSVEGQGTGELFF.

The V gene is TRBV7-6, the J gene TRBJ1-4; 10 positions agree with TRBD1. The J segment lost 12 bases and the V segment lost 1 base, leaving 5 bases of the junction unmatched. The CDR3 contains 14 residues. The germline V gene encodes CDR1 SGHVS and CDR2 FNYEAQ. The CDR3 protein is CASSLGQGAEELFF. The CDR3 region has the DNA TGTGCCAGCAGCTTAGGACAGGGGGCCGAGGAACTGTTTTTT.

This clonotype was observed a handful of times. The chain carries TRBV15 and TRBJ2-3; 8 bases are a match to TRBD1. The CDR3 runs to 14 residues. Germline assignment: CDR1 LNHNV and CDR2 YYDKDF (reference sequence). The V segment lost 2 bases and the J segment 5 bases; nucleotides outside the gene matches: 3. The CDR3 here is CATSRQGARDTQYF. The DNA for the CDR3 is TGTGCCACCAGCAGACAGGGGGCGAGAGATACGCAGTATTTT.

The chain joins TRBV7-2 to TRBJ2-7; D is possibly TRBD1 (5 bases). Trimming cost V 4 bases and J 3 bases, with 10 bases left between them. This CDR3 spans 13 amino acids. Looked up from germline, CDR1 is SGHTA and CDR2 is FQGNSA. In DNA, the CDR3 is TGTGCCAGCAGCTGGCTCGACAGCTACGAGCAGTACTTC. The encoded protein is CASSWLDSYEQYF.

The genes are TRBV24-1 and TRBJ2-3; maybe TRBD1 (5 bases). Germline-derived CDR1 and CDR2 are KGHDR and SFDVKD. The germline V and J ends were trimmed by 3 bases and 4 bases, with 10 bases remaining between them. The CDR3 loop spans 14 amino acids. DNA of the CDR3: TGTGCCACCAGTGATCCCTTGACAGCAGATACGCAGTATTTT. Residues: CATSDPLTADTQYF.

A few counts support this clonotype. The V and J genes are TRBV20-1 and TRBJ2-5; the D call may be TRBD1 or TRBD2 (5 bases each). Germline loops: CDR1 DFQATT, CDR2 SNEGSKA (reference sequence). This CDR3 has 14 residues. V was trimmed by 3 bases and J by 3 bases, leaving 14 bases between them. The CDR3 here is CSASGGRGEETQYF. CDR3 nucleotide sequence: TGCAGTGCTAGTGGAGGCCGGGGCGAAGAGACCCAGTACTTC.

This chain uses TRBV20-1 with TRBJ1-1; D might be TRBD1 (5 bases). The CDR3 has 12 residues. Trimming pared 3 bases from V and 6 bases from J, leaving 11 bases between. CDR1 and CDR2 from the germline V gene are DFQATT and SNEGSKA (reference sequence). In nucleotides, the CDR3 is TGCAGTGCTAGCAGACAGTCCGCTGAAGCTTTCTTT. The encoded protein is CSASRQSAEAFF.

The V call is TRBV14, the J call TRBJ2-1, with TRBD2 as a possible D gene (6 bases). CDR1 and CDR2 from the germline V gene are SGHDN and FVKESK. Trimming took off 6 bases at V and 6 bases at J, with 15 bases between the two ends. This CDR3 is 14 amino acids long. The CDR3 region has the DNA TGTGCCAGCAGTAAGGCGGGAAAAATCAATGAGCAGTTCTTC. Translated: CASSKAGKINEQFF.

This sequence joins TRBV20-1 and TRBJ2-1; tentative D call: TRBD1 (6 bases). From germline, CDR1 is DFQATT and CDR2 SNEGSKA (reference sequence). This CDR3 contains 15 residues. Between the trimmed V and J ends, which lost 1 base and 4 bases, there was a span of 14 bases. CDR3 sequence reads: CSARVQGPYYNEQFF. CDR3 coding DNA: TGCAGTGCTAGAGTACAGGGACCATATTACAATGAGCAGTTCTTC.

The rearrangement joins TRBV18 to TRBJ2-5; 7 bases fit TRBD2. Germline lookup yields CDR1 KGHSH and CDR2 LQKENI. The trim removed 5 bases at V and 0 bases at J, leaving 9 bases unmatched. CDR3 length: 16 amino acids. In DNA form, the CDR3 reads TGTGCCAGCTCAGGGTCTAGCGGACTGTACCAAGAGACCCAGTACTTC. Encoded protein: CASSGSSGLYQETQYF.

There are a few counts of this clonotype. The chain couples TRBV11-3 to TRBJ1-1; D gene uncertain. V shed 3 bases and J shed 3 bases, with 8 bases lying between them. Germline CDR1 is SGHNT and CDR2 is YENEEA. The CDR3 loop spans 13 amino acids. The CDR3 is CASSFKVDTEAFF. In nucleotides, the CDR3 is TGTGCCAGCAGCTTTAAAGTGGACACTGAAGCTTTCTTT.

The J gene is TRBJ1-5, the V gene TRBV19; no clear D gene. V gave up 7 bases and J gave up 7 bases, with 17 bases separating them. Germline lookup yields CDR1 LNHDA and CDR2 SQIVND (reference sequence). CDR3 size: 14 residues. CDR3 bases: TGTGCCAGTAAAGAAATAGACTCTGAGCAGCCCCAGCATTTT. It encodes CASKEIDSEQPQHF.

This clonotype was counted only a few times. The chain carries TRBV6-2 or TRBV6-3 and TRBJ1-2, with 8 bases matching TRBD1. CDR3 length: 14 amino acids. The V and J ends lost 0 bases and 8 bases, in that order; junction bases with no gene match: 5. Germline-derived CDR1 and CDR2 are MNHEY and SVGEGT. CDR3 loop: CASSYSNGQGGYTF. Here the CDR3 DNA reads TGTGCCAGCAGTTACTCGAACGGACAGGGCGGCTACACCTTC.

This rearrangement joins TRBV7-2 to TRBJ1-1, with D tentatively TRBD1 (6 bases). Germline CDR1 SGHTA, CDR2 FQGNSA. Deletions cut 5 bases from V and 1 base from J, with 11 bases between. The CDR3 consists of 14 residues. CDR3 in DNA: TGTGCCAGCAGCATTCCGGGACAGAACACTGAAGCTTTCTTT. Translation: CASSIPGQNTEAFF.

V and J are TRBV14 and TRBJ2-2; D is undetermined. The CDR3 loop spans 15 amino acids. With 3 bases removed from V and 3 bases from J, the gap between germline ends came to 11 bases. Germline values: CDR1 SGHDN, CDR2 FVKESK. The CDR3 sequence: CASSHRNLYTGELFF. The CDR3 nucleotides read TGTGCCAGCAGCCATCGGAACCTATACACCGGGGAGCTGTTTTTT.